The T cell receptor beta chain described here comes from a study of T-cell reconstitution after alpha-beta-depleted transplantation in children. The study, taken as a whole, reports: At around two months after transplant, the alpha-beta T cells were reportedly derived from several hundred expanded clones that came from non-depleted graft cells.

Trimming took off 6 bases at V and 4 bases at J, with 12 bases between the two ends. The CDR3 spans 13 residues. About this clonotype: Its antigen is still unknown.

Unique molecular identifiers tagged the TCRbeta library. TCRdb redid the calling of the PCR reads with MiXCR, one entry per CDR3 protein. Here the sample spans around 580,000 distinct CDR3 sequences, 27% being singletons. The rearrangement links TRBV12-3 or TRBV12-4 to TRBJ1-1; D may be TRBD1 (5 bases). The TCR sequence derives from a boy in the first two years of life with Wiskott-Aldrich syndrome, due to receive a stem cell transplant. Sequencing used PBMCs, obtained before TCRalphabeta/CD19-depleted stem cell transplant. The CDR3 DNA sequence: TGTGCCAGCAGCTCCTGGGGGGGCACTGAAGCTTTCTTT. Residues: CASSSWGGTEAFF.